The following is a T cell receptor (beta chain) sequence with its context. Participants came from some 23 US areas, aged roughly 18 to 95 years. This sample was included in a study of blood T cell repertoires in COVID-19. On the study more broadly: Researchers got acute and convalescent COVID-19 samples from the United States, Italy and Spain. Sample material is recorded as cDNA or gDNA derived from T cells, B-cell-depleted T cells, or PBMCs.

The method was immunoSEQ multiplex PCR; TCRdb's version includes in-frame clones alone and lacks a portion of them. The data hold about 480,000 clones, with around nine tenths observed a single time. The sequenced material came from PBMCs or T cells enriched from blood (not recorded which). The TCR comes from a woman between 40 and 50 years old who had recovered from COVID-19.

CDR3 nucleotide sequence: TGTGCCATGAGTCGGACAGATCAGAGGGGTGAGTATTTT. Its translation is CAMSRTDQRGEYF. This rearrangement joins TRBV6-4 to TRBJ2-3; weak D call: TRBD1 (6 bases). Germline V gene lookup returns CDR1 MRHNA and CDR2 SNTAGT. This CDR3 region has 13 residues. Trimming took 10 bases from V and 13 from J, leaving 24 bases between them.